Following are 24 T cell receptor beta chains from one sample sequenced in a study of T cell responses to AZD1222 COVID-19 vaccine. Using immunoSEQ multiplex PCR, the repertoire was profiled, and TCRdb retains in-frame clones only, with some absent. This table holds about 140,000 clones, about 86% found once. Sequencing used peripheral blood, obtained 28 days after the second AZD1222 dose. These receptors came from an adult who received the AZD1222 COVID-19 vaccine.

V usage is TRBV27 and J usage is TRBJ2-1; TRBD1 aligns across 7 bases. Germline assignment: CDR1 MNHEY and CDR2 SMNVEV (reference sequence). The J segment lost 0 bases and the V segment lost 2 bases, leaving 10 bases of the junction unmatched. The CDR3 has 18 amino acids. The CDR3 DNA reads TGTGCCAGCAGTTTAGAAGGGGGCGCAGGGAGCTCCTACAATGAGCAGTTCTTC. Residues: CASSLEGGAGSSYNEQFF.

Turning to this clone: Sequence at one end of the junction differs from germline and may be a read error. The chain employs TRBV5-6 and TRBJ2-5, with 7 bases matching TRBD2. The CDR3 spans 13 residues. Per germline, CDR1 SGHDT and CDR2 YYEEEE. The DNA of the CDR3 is TGTGCCAGCAGCTCGGGGGGAAGAGAGCCCCAGTACTTC. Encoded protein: CASSSGGREPQYF.

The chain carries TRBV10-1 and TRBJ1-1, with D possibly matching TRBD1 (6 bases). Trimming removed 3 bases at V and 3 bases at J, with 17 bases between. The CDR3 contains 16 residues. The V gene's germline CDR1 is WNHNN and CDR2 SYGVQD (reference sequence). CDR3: CASSEGRLRGDTEAFF. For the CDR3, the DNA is TGCGCCAGCAGTGAAGGACGCCTAAGGGGGGACACTGAAGCTTTCTTT.

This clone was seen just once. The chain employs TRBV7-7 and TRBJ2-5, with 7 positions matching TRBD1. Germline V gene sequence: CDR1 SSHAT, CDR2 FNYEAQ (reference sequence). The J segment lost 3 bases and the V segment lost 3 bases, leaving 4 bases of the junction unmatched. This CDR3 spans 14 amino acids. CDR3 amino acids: CASSFRQGEETQYF. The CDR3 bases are TGTGCCAGCAGCTTCCGACAGGGAGAAGAGACCCAGTACTTC.

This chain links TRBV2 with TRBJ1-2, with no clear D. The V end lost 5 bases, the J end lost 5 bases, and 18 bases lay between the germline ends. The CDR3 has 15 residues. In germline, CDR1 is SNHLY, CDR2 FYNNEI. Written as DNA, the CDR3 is TGTGCCAGCAGTATGGGGATCCCCGTTACTTATGGCTACACCTTC. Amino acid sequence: CASSMGIPVTYGYTF.

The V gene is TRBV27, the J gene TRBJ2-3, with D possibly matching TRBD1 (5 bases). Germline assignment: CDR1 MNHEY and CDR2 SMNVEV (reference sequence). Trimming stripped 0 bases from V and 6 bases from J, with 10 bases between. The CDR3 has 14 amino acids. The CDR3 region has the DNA TGTGCCAGCAGTTTATCGCAGGGTGGTGATACGCAGTATTTT. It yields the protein CASSLSQGGDTQYF.

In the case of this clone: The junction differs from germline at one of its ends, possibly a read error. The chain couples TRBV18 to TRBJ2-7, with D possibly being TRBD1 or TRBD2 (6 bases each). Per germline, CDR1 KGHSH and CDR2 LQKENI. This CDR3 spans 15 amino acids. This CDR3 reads CASSHNYQYDRGPNF. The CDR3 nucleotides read TGTGCCAGCTCACACAATTATCAATACGACCGGGGGCCGAACTTC.

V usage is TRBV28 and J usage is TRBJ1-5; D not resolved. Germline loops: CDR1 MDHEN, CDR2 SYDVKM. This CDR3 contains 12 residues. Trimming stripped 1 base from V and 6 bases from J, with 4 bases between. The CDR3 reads CASSLFIQPQHF. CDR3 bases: TGTGCCAGCAGTTTATTCATTCAGCCCCAGCATTTT.

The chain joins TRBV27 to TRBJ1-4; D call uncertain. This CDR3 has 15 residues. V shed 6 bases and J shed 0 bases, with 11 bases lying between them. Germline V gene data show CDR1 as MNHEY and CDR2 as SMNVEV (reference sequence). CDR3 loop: CASRPIDATNEKLFF. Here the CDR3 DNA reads TGTGCCAGCAGACCGATAGATGCAACTAATGAAAAACTGTTTTTT.

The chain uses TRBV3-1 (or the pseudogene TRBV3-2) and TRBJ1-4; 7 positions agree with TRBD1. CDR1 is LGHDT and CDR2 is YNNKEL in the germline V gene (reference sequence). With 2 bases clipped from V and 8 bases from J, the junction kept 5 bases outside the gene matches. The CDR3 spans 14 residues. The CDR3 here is CASSQTYRGEKLFF. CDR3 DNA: TGTGCCAGCAGCCAAACCTACAGGGGAGAAAAACTGTTTTTT.

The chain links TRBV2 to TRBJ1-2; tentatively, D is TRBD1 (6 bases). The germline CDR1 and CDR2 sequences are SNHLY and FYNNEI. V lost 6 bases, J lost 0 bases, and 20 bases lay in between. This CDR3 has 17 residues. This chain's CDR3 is CASREQGSNAPNYGYTF. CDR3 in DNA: TGTGCCAGCAGGGAACAGGGCTCGAACGCCCCTAACTATGGCTACACCTTC.

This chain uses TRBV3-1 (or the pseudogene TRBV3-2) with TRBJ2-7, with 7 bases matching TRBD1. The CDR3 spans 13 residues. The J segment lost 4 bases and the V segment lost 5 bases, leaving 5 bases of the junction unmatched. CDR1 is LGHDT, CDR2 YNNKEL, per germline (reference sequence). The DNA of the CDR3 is TGTGCCAGCAGCTTTGGACAGGTTTACGAGCAGTACTTC. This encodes CASSFGQVYEQYF.

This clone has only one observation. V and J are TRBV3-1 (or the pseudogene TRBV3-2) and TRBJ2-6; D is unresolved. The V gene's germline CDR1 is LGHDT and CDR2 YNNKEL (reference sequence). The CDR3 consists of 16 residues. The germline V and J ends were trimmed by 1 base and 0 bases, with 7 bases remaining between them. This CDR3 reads CASSQVWISGANVLTF. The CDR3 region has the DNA TGTGCCAGCAGCCAAGTCTGGATCTCTGGGGCCAACGTCCTGACTTTC.

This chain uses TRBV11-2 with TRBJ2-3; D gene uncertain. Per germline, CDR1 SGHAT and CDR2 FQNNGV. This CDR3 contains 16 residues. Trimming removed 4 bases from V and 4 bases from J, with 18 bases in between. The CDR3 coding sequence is TGTGCCAGCAGCTCCAAGATCCATATGGTTTCAGATACGCAGTATTTT. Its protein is CASSSKIHMVSDTQYF.

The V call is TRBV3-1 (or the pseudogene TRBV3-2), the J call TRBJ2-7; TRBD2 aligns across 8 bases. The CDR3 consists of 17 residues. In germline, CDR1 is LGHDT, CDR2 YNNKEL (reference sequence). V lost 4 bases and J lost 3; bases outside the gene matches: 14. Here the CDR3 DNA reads TGTGCCAGCAGCCCGCGGAGGCTAGCGGGTAGGATCTACGAGCAGTACTTC. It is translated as CASSPRRLAGRIYEQYF.

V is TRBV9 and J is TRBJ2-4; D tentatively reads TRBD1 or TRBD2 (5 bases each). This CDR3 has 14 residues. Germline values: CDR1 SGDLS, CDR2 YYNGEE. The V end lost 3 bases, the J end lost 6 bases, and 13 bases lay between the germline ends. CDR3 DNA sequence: TGTGCCAGCAGCGCCATCCGGGACGGAAACATTCAGTACTTC. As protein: CASSAIRDGNIQYF.

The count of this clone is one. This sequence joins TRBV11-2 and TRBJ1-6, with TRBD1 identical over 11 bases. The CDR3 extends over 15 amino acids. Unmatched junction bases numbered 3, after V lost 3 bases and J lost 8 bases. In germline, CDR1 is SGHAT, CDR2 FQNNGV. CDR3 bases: TGTGCCAGCAGCTTTGGGACAGGGGGATATTCACCCCTCCACTTT. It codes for CASSFGTGGYSPLHF.

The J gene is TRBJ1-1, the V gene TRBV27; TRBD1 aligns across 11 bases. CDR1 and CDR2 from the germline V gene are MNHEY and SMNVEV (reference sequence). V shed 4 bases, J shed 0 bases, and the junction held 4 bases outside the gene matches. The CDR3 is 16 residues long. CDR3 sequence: CASSSWTGGVNTEAFF. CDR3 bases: TGTGCCAGCAGTTCGTGGACAGGGGGCGTGAACACTGAAGCTTTCTTT.

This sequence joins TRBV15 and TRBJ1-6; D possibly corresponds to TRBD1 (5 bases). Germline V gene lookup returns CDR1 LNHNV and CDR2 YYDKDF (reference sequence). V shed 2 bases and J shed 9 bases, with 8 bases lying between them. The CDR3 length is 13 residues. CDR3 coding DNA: TGTGCCACCAGCAGATCAAGGGGTTCACCCCTCCACTTT. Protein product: CATSRSRGSPLHF.

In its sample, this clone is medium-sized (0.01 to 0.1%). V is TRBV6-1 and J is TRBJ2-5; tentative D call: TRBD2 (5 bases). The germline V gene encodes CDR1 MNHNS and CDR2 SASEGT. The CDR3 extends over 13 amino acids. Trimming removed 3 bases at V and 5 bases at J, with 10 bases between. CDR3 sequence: CASSDGEMETQYF. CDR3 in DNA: TGTGCCAGCAGTGATGGGGAGATGGAGACCCAGTACTTC.

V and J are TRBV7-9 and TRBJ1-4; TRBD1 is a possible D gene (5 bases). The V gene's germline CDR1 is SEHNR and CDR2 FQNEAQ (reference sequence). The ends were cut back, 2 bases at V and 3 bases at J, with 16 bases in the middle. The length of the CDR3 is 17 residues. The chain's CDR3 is CASSLKPQRQPNEKLFF. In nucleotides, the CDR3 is TGTGCCAGCAGCTTAAAACCCCAACGACAGCCTAATGAAAAACTGTTTTTT. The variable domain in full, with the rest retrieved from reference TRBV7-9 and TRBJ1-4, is DTGVSQNPRHKITKRGQNVTFRCDPISEHNRLYWYRQTLGQGPEFLTYFQNEAQLEKSRLLSDRFSAERPKGSFSTLEIQRTEQGDSAMYLCASSLKPQRQPNEKLFFGSGTQLSVL.

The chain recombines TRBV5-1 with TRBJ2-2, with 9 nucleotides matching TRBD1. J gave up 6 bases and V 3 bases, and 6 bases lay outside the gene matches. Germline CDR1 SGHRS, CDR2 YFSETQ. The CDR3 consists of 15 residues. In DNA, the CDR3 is TGCGCCAGCAGCTCGGGACAGGGCGGGTCCGGGGAGCTGTTTTTT. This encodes CASSSGQGGSGELFF.

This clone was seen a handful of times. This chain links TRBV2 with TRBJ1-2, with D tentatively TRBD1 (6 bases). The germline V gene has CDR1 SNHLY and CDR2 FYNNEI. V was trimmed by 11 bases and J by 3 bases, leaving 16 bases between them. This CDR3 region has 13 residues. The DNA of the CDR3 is TGTGCCTCAGCCCTAAGGGGGGACTATGGCTACACCTTC. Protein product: CASALRGDYGYTF. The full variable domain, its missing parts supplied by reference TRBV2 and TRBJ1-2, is EPEVTQTPSHQVTQMGQEVILRCVPISNHLYFYWYRQILGQKVEFLVSFYNNEISEKSEIFDDQFSVERPDGSNFTLKIRSTKLEDSAMYFCASALRGDYGYTFGSGTRLTVV.

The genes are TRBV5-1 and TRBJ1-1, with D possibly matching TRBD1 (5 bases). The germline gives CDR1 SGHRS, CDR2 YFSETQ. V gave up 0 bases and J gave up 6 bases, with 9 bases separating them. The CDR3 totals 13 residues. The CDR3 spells CASSLGTTSEAFF. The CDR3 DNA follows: TGCGCCAGCAGCTTGGGGACAACGTCTGAAGCTTTCTTT.